This paragraph reports one T cell receptor beta chain. These data originate in a study of blood T cell repertoires in COVID-19. Study in general: Italy, Spain and the United States were the sources of the convalescent and acute COVID-19 samples. PBMCs, B-cell-depleted T cells, or T cells provided the cDNA or gDNA that made up the material.

In the original workflow: Reference gene primer amplification gave nucleated cell count estimates. Measured with immunoSEQ multiplex PCR; TCRdb has only the in-frame clones, and not every one. V, J and clone size are taken as reported in that table, and D and trimming were inferred from the DNA itself. This table holds under 50,000 clones, about three quarters found once. Looked up from germline, CDR1 is MNHNS and CDR2 is SASEGT. The ends were cut back, 4 bases at V and 0 bases at J, with 16 bases in the middle. The CDR3 has 17 residues. The receptor was derived from a human donor with active or convalescent COVID-19. The donor label of this sample is uncertain. The specimen was peripheral blood. The V and J genes are TRBV6-1 and TRBJ1-5; weak D call: TRBD1 (6 bases). DNA of the CDR3: TGTGCCAGCAGTGGGGGGCGGAAGGATTATAGCAATCAGCCCCAGCATTTT. Translated: CASSGGRKDYSNQPQHF.